Listed below are T cell receptor beta chains from one sample, sequenced in a study of radiation and T cells in renal cell carcinoma. Profiled with immunoSEQ multiplex PCR; TCRdb holds only in-frame clones, not every one. The table has approximately 150,000 clones, around 78% seen once. The starting material was blood, obtained from a patient whose treatment included radiotherapy and nephrectomy. The receptors were sampled from a woman between 45 and 60 years old with renal cell carcinoma. The CDR3 runs from the conserved cysteine through the conserved F or W. A D gene is named only where the DNA matches it firmly. Clone sizes are given selectively: once, few, many, or a class where the clone is expanded.

few,TRBJ2-5,-,TRBV7-9,CATLRETHGTQYF,TGTGCCACCCTCCGGGAGACACACGGGACCCAGTACTTC
-,TRBJ2-1,-,TRBV5-1,CASSYARLYNEQFF,TGCGCCAGCAGCTATGCACGGCTCTACAATGAGCAGTTCTTC
once,TRBJ2-5,TRBD2,TRBV5-1,CASSLERGEETQYF,TGCGCCAGCAGCTTGGAGCGGGGGGAAGAGACCCAGTACTTC
-,TRBJ2-3,TRBD2,TRBV19,CASTVPQGAGGPGGTQYF,TGTGCCAGCACGGTACCTCAGGGAGCGGGAGGCCCAGGGGGTACGCAGTATTTT
-,TRBJ1-2,TRBD1,TRBV14,CASSQQPGQGRGGYTF,TGTGCCAGCAGTCAACAACCGGGACAGGGAAGAGGCGGCTACACCTTC
-,TRBJ2-7,-,TRBV7-9,CASSLNQEQYF,TGTGCCAGCAGCCTGAATCAGGAGCAGTACTTC
-,TRBJ1-5,-,TRBV6-1,CASRTSSNQPQHF,TGTGCCAGCAGGACCTCTAGCAATCAGCCCCAGCATTTT
-,TRBJ1-5,-,TRBV7-2,CASSQQTTYSSGRPQHF,TGTGCCAGCAGCCAACAAACTACCTACAGTTCGGGCCGGCCCCAGCATTTT
-,TRBJ2-1,TRBD2,TRBV9,CASSGTRLGSYNEQFF,TGTGCCAGCAGCGGGACTAGACTAGGGTCCTACAATGAGCAGTTCTTC
once,TRBJ1-3,-,TRBV30,CAWSVTAYSGNTIYF,TGTGCCTGGAGTGTCACCGCATACTCTGGAAACACCATATATTTT
once,TRBJ1-4,-,TRBV6-6,CASTEGEKLFF,TGTGCCAGCACCGAAGGTGAAAAACTGTTTTTT
-,TRBJ2-3,TRBD2,TRBV19,CASSMGGAGLRADTQYF,TGTGCCAGTAGTATGGGAGGAGCGGGGTTACGGGCAGATACGCAGTATTTT
-,TRBJ1-1,-,TRBV7-8,CASSAPLGENTEAFF,TGTGCCAGCAGCGCCCCCTTAGGGGAGAACACTGAAGCTTTCTTT
-,TRBJ2-5,TRBD1,TRBV2,CASCRTGGSQETQYF,TGTGCCAGCTGTCGTACAGGGGGGAGCCAAGAGACCCAGTACTTC
few,TRBJ1-4,-,TRBV30,CAWSVGGEQEKLFF,TGTGCCTGGAGTGTAGGAGGGGAACAGGAAAAACTGTTTTTT
-,TRBJ1-2,-,TRBV7-2,CVSSLVTSYGYTF,TGTGTCAGCAGCTTAGTAACAAGTTATGGCTACACCTTC
-,TRBJ1-1,-,TRBV10-3,CAISARDGEAFF,TGTGCCATCAGTGCCCGGGACGGGGAAGCTTTCTTT
few,TRBJ1-1,TRBD1,TRBV15,CATSRGQDNTEAFF,TGTGCCACCAGCAGGGGACAGGACAACACTGAAGCTTTCTTT
-,TRBJ1-2,-,TRBV9,CASSPGPAYGYTF,TGTGCCAGCAGCCCGGGCCCGGCCTATGGCTACACCTTC
-,TRBJ1-4,-,TRBV6-5,CASKRVGEKLFF,TGTGCCAGCAAAAGAGTGGGGGAAAAACTGTTTTTT
-,TRBJ1-1,-,TRBV27,CASSTRGVEGWGEAFF,TGTGCCAGCAGTACCCGGGGGGTAGAAGGTTGGGGTGAAGCTTTCTTT
-,TRBJ1-3,-,TRBV28,CASSLGYSSGNTIYF,TGTGCCAGCAGTTTAGGATACAGCTCTGGAAACACCATATATTTT
once,TRBJ2-5,-,TRBV14,CASSHPGRVETQYF,TGTGCCAGCAGCCATCCCGGCAGGGTGGAGACCCAGTACTTC
-,TRBJ2-2,-,TRBV11-2,CASSLTAGRPGELFF,TGTGCCAGCAGCCTAACTGCAGGGCGACCCGGGGAGCTGTTTTTT
-,TRBJ2-6,-,TRBV25-1,CASSEYLVRDSGANVLTF,TGTGCCAGCAGTGAATATTTAGTACGGGACTCTGGGGCCAACGTCCTGACTTTC
-,TRBJ1-5,TRBD1,TRBV5-5,CASSVSTGESNQPQHF,TGTGCCAGCAGCGTATCGACAGGGGAGAGCAATCAGCCCCAGCATTTT
-,TRBJ2-7,-,TRBV4-3,CASSQEFPGGLSYEQYF,TGCGCCAGCAGCCAAGAATTCCCCGGGGGGCTCTCCTACGAGCAGTACTTC
-,TRBJ2-5,TRBD2,TRBV5-4,CASSLEWPSGGKTQYF,TGTGCCAGCAGCTTGGAGTGGCCTAGCGGGGGGAAGACCCAGTACTTC
-,TRBJ2-7,-,TRBV6-6,CASNGAAYEQYF,TGTGCCAGTAACGGGGCAGCCTACGAGCAGTACTTC
-,TRBJ1-3,-,TRBV10-3,CAISEPVSSGNTIYF,TGTGCCATCAGTGAGCCAGTGAGCTCTGGAAACACCATATATTTT
-,TRBJ2-1,TRBD2,TRBV4-1,CASSALGTSGRNEQFF,TGCGCCAGCAGCGCCCTCGGGACTAGCGGGAGGAATGAGCAGTTCTTC
-,TRBJ2-7,TRBD1,TRBV7-2,CASSAYRGNSYEQYF,TGTGCCAGCAGCGCCTACAGGGGGAACTCCTACGAGCAGTACTTC
-,TRBJ2-7,TRBD1,TRBV4-1,CASSPGDRVHEQYF,TGCGCCAGCAGCCCTGGGGACAGGGTCCACGAGCAGTACTTC
-,TRBJ1-2,-,TRBV29-1,CSVEASPLLNYGYTF,TGCAGCGTTGAAGCCTCTCCGCTCCTTAACTATGGCTACACCTTC
-,TRBJ1-1,-,TRBV6-6,CASCSQLGDTEAFF,TGTGCCAGCTGTTCTCAACTTGGGGACACTGAAGCTTTCTTT
few,TRBJ1-1,-,TRBV6-5,CASIKAQNTEAFF,TGTGCCAGCATCAAAGCCCAGAACACTGAAGCTTTCTTT
-,TRBJ1-2,-,TRBV15,CATSRDQATLYGYTF,TGTGCCACCAGCAGAGACCAGGCTACCCTCTATGGCTACACCTTC
-,TRBJ1-3,-,TRBV5-1,CASSLGQAENTIYF,TGCGCCAGCAGCTTGGGACAGGCAGAAAACACCATATATTTT
-,TRBJ2-7,TRBD1,TRBV6-1,CASGQGSYEQYF,TGTGCCAGCGGACAGGGCTCCTACGAGCAGTACTTC
-,TRBJ1-2,TRBD1,TRBV5-4,CASSAGTGDRGYTF,TGTGCCAGCAGCGCTGGGACAGGGGATAGGGGCTACACCTTC
-,TRBJ1-3,-,TRBV30,CAWSVGGSGNTIYF,TGTGCCTGGAGTGTGGGGGGTTCTGGAAACACCATATATTTT
-,TRBJ2-3,-,TRBV29-1,CSAPNGGTDTQYF,TGCAGCGCCCCAAATGGGGGCACAGATACGCAGTATTTT
once,TRBJ1-5,-,TRBV2,CASSVLGEIQPQHF,TGTGCCAGCAGTGTTTTAGGGGAAATTCAGCCCCAGCATTTT
-,TRBJ2-5,-,TRBV7-2,CASSLAGPQETQYF,TGTGCCAGCAGCTTAGCCGGGCCCCAAGAGACCCAGTACTTC
-,TRBJ1-2,-,TRBV25-1,CASSEFRINYGYTF,TGTGCCAGCAGTGAATTTAGGATTAACTATGGCTACACCTTC
few,TRBJ2-1,-,TRBV5-1,CASSLTGMYNEQFF,TGCGCCAGCAGCTTGACAGGGATGTACAATGAGCAGTTCTTC
-,TRBJ2-7,TRBD1,TRBV18,CASSPGTALYEQYF,TGTGCCAGCTCACCAGGGACAGCCCTCTACGAGCAGTACTTC
-,TRBJ2-7,-,TRBV6-1,CASGPLKSYEQYF,TGTGCCTCGGGACCATTAAAATCCTACGAGCAGTACTTC
-,TRBJ2-5,TRBD1,TRBV7-2,CASSGDRVETQYF,TGTGCCAGCAGCGGGGACAGGGTGGAGACCCAGTACTTC
-,TRBJ2-1,TRBD2,TRBV7-9,CASRSSGGEQFF,TGTGCCAGCAGATCTAGCGGGGGGGAGCAGTTCTTC
-,TRBJ2-7,-,TRBV11-3,CASSLTGTLSSYEQYF,TGTGCCAGCAGTCTCACCGGGACACTGAGCTCCTACGAGCAGTACTTC
-,TRBJ2-4,-,TRBV4-1,CASSSGGVTKNIQYF,TGCGCCAGCAGCTCCGGTGGGGTCACCAAAAACATTCAGTACTTC
-,TRBJ2-1,TRBD1,TRBV30,CAWSVLSGRGNNEQFF,TGTGCCTGGAGTGTTCTATCCGGCAGGGGGAATAATGAGCAGTTCTTC
few,TRBJ1-3,TRBD1,TRBV5-1,CASRFDRGPGNTIYF,TGCGCCAGCAGATTCGACAGGGGGCCAGGAAACACCATATATTTT
-,TRBJ1-5,-,TRBV5-5,CASSFSWTGNQPQHF,TGTGCCAGCAGCTTTTCCTGGACGGGGAATCAGCCCCAGCATTTT
-,TRBJ2-1,TRBD2,TRBV10-1,CASSRTSGYYNEQFF,TGCGCCAGCAGTAGGACTAGCGGATACTACAATGAGCAGTTCTTC
few,TRBJ2-1,-,TRBV28,CASSSQGVGRNEQFF,TGTGCCAGCAGTTCACAGGGCGTCGGGAGGAATGAGCAGTTCTTC
-,TRBJ2-1,-,TRBV5-4,CASSFGGGYEQFF,TGTGCCAGCAGCTTCGGCGGCGGGTATGAGCAGTTCTTC
-,TRBJ2-3,-,TRBV30,CAWSVVRSTQYF,TGTGCCTGGAGTGTGGTCAGATCCACGCAGTATTTT